The clone carrying this T cell receptor beta chain occurred once. The CDR3 contains 19 residues. V trimming: 7 bases; J trimming: 2 bases; junction bases outside the gene matches: 19. Germline CDR1 is MDHEN and CDR2 is SYDVKM. This entry belongs to a study of blood T cell repertoires in COVID-19. Participants came from some 26 US areas, aged about 18 to 89 years. Original processing methods: Reference gene primers were amplified, and this amplification served to estimate nucleated cell counts. The data were produced by immunoSEQ multiplex PCR, yet TCRdb's version contains in-frame clones alone and is incomplete. V, J and clone size were drawn from that table, and D and trimming were deduced from the DNA. The sample consists of about 160,000 clones, roughly 80% of them appearing once.

Sequencing used PBMCs or T cells enriched from blood (not recorded which). This chain connects TRBV28 to TRBJ2-3; the match to TRBD2 covers 9 bases. The source is a woman aged 45-60 years who had recovered from COVID-19. The CDR3 nucleotides are TGTGCCAGCATTCCGGGACTAGCAAACAGCGTGAGATTCACAGATACGCAGTATTTT. It yields the protein CASIPGLANSVRFTDTQYF.